This T cell receptor beta chain was recovered during a study of T cell clonotyping in hematopoietic cell transplantation. Study conclusions and caveats: Higher Inverse Simpson Index values in graft donor and pretransplant recipient predicted broader posttransplant TCR diversity. At the given depth, recipient repertoires were over 97% de novo clonotypes.

V gave up 0 bases and J gave up 4 bases, with 1 base separating them. Per the germline V gene, CDR1 is SGDLS and CDR2 is YYNGEE. The CDR3 consists of 12 residues. Remarks on this clone: Its antigen is not known.

Here immunoSEQ multiplex PCR was the method, and the copy in TCRdb shows in-frame clones only, minus some. This sample carries roughly 16,000 clones, approximately 83% of them seen once, and the ten largest clones take approximately 4.3%. The sample was peripheral blood mononuclear cells. This TCR was sampled from a woman aged 35 to 49 in good health. Some clones in this sample may be carry-over from other donors' samples. This chain connects TRBV9 to TRBJ2-2, with D unclear. The CDR3 loop reads CASSVATGELFF. CDR3 DNA: TGTGCCAGCAGCGTAGCCACCGGGGAGCTGTTTTTT. The full variable domain, in which reference TRBV9 and TRBJ2-2 provide the parts outside the CDR3, is DSGVTQTPKHLITATGQRVTLRCSPRSGDLSVYWYQQSLDQGLQFLIQYYNGEERAKGNILERFSAQQFPDLHSELNLSSLELGDSALYFCASSVATGELFFGEGSRLTVL.